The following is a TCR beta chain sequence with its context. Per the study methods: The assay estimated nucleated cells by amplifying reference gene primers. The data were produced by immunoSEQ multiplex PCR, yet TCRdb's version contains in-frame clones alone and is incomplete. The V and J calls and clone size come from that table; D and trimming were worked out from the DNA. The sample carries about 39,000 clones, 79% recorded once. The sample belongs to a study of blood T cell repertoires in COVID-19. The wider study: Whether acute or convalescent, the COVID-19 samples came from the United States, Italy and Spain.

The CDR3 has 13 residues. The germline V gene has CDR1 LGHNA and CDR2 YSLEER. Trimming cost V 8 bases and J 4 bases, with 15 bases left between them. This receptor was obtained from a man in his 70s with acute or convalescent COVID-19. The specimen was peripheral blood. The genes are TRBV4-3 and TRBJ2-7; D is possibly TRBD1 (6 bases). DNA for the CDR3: TGCGCCAGCGGACAGACCGTGGGGTACGAGCAGTACTTC. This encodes CASGQTVGYEQYF.